This T cell receptor beta chain was sequenced during a study of blood T cell repertoires in COVID-19. Study-wide background: COVID-19 samples from acute and convalescent phases originated in the United States, Italy and Spain.

Per the authors' pipeline: By means of reference gene primer amplification, nucleated cell counts were estimated. Profiled with immunoSEQ multiplex PCR; TCRdb holds only in-frame clones, not every one. The V and J calls and clone size are taken from that table; D and trimming were inferred from the DNA. The sample includes around 700,000 clones, over 80% of them seen just once. This clone has a single count. This CDR3 has 14 amino acids. CDR1 is SNHLY, CDR2 FYNNEI, per germline. The V and J ends lost 7 bases and 0 bases respectively, with 10 bases between them. This TCR was sampled from a woman between 18 and 29 years old with acute or convalescent COVID-19. The rearrangement joins TRBV2 to TRBJ2-1; D ambiguous. Sequencing was performed on peripheral blood. The CDR3 DNA follows: TGTGCCAGCAACCCGGAGAGCTCCTACAATGAGCAGTTCTTC. It yields the protein CASNPESSYNEQFF.